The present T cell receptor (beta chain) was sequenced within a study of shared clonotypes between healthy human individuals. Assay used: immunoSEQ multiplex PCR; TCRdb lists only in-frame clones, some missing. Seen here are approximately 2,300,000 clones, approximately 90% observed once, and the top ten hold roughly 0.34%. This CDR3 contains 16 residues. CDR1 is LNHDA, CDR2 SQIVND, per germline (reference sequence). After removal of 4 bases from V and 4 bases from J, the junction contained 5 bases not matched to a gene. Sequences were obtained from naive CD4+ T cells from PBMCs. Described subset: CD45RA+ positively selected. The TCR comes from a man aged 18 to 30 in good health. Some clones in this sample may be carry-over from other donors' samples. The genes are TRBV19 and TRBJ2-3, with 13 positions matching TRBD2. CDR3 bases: TGTGCCAGTAGTACGGGACTAGCGGGACTGGCAGATACGCAGTATTTT. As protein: CASSTGLAGLADTQYF.